The clone carrying this TCR beta chain was counted only a few times. Its antigen is still unknown. The data stem from a study of blood T cells in healthy people across ages. Study at large: The capture of about one barcoded beta molecule per two T cells was achieved by template switching. Overall study results and limits: There were more naive CD4+ cells and higher diversity in long-lived donors than in aged donors. Diversity of TCR beta per million T cells declined in a roughly linear way with age.

Through a sample-barcoded 5' primer and a J-beta primer mix, a second PCR was run for roughly 6 to 11 cycles. TCRdb passed the 5' RACE reads through MiXCR, listing each CDR3 protein once. The sample shows more than 650,000 distinct CDR3 sequences, 22% of them seen only once. Extraction yielded at least 5.5 micrograms of total RNA per sample. Trimming took 6 bases from V and 2 from J; bases not matched to a gene: 7. CDR1 and CDR2 (germline): DFQATT, SNEGSKA (reference sequence). There are 15 residues in the CDR3. This clonotype was sampled from a man between 65 and 85 years old in good health. What was sequenced was blood. This chain uses TRBV20-1 with TRBJ1-5, with 10 bases aligning to TRBD1. The CDR3 is CSALTGTGGNQPQHF. CDR3 coding DNA: TGCAGTGCCCTAACCGGGACAGGGGGCAATCAGCCCCAGCATTTT.